Below, one TCR beta chain is given with its context. Its antigen is unknown. The germline gives CDR1 LNHNV, CDR2 YYDKDF (reference sequence). This CDR3 contains 14 residues. The V end was cut by 4 bases, the J end by 8 bases, with 17 bases between. Produced via immunoSEQ multiplex PCR; TCRdb's table is partial and in-frame only. In the table there are roughly 330,000 clones, around 90% of which are singletons. The data were obtained in a study of cytomegalovirus exposure and HLA in healthy donors. Study details: The 120 validation repertoires used the same platform as the roughly 670 first-cohort repertoires (as reported by a later analysis). Overall study findings and caveats: As was reported, the classifier diagnosed cytomegalovirus status with high specificity and sensitivity. Cytomegalovirus-associated status was assigned to some 160 TCR beta chains.

The donors were members of the roughly 120-subject validation cohort (separate from the approximately 670-subject first cohort). Sequencing used PBMCs. The sequence was obtained from a woman aged 30 to 39 in good health and CMV-seropositive. The chain couples TRBV15 to TRBJ1-2; unclear D gene. The CDR3 region is CATSKATGVRGYTF. The CDR3 DNA reads TGTGCCACCAGCAAAGCCACCGGGGTTCGCGGCTACACCTTC.